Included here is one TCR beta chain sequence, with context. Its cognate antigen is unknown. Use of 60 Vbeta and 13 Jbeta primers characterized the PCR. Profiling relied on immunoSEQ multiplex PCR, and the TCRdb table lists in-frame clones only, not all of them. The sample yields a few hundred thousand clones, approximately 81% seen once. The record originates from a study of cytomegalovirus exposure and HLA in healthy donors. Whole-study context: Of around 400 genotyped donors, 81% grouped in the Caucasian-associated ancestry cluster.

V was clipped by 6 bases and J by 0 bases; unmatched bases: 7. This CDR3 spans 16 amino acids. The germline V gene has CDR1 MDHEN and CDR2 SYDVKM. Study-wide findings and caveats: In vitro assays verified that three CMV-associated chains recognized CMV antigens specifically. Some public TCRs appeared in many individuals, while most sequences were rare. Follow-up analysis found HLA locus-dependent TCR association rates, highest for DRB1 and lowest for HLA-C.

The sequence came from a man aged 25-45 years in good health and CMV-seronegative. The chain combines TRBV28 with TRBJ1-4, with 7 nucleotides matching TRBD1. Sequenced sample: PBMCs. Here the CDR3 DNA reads TGTGCCAGCAGCTCCGGGACAGTGACAACTAATGAAAAACTGTTTTTT. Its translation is CASSSGTVTTNEKLFF. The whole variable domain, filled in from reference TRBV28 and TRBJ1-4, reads DVKVTQSSRYLVKRTGEKVFLECVQDMDHENMFWYRQDPGLGLRLIYFSYDVKMKEKGDIPEGYSVSREKKERFSLILESASTNQTSMYLCASSSGTVTTNEKLFFGSGTQLSVL.